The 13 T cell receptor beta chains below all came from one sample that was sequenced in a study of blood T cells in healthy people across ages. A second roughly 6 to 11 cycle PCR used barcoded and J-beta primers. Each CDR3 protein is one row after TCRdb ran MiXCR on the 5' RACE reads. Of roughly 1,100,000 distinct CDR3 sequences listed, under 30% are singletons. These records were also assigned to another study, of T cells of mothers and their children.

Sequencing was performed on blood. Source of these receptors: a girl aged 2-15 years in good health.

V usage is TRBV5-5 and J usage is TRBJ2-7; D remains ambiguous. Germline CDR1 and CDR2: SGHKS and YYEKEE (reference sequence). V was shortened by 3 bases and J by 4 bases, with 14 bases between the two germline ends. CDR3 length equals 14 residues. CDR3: CASSSGPVTYEQYF. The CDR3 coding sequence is TGTGCCAGCAGCTCCGGACCGGTAACGTACGAGCAGTACTTC.

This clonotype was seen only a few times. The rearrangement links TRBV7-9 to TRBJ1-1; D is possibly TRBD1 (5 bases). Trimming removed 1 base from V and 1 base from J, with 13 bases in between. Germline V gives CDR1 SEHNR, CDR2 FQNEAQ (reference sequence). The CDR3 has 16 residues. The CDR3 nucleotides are TGTGCCAGCAGCTTAGTCAGAAAAGGGACGAACACTGAAGCTTTCTTT. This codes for CASSLVRKGTNTEAFF. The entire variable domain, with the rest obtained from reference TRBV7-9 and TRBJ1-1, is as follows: DTGVSQNPRHKITKRGQNVTFRCDPISEHNRLYWYRQTLGQGPEFLTYFQNEAQLEKSRLLSDRFSAERPKGSFSTLEIQRTEQGDSAMYLCASSLVRKGTNTEAFFGQGTRLTVV.

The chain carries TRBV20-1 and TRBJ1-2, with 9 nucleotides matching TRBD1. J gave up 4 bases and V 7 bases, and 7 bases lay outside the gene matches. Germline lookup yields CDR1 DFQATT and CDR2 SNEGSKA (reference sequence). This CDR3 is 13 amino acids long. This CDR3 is CSVLSGQGYGYTF. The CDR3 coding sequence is TGCAGTGTTCTTTCGGGACAGGGCTATGGCTACACCTTC.

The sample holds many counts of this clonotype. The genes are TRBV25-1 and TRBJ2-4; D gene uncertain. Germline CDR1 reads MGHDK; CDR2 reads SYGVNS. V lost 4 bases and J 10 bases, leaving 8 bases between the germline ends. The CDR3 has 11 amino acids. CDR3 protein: CASSANGIQYF. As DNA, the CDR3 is TGTGCCAGCAGTGCCAATGGGATTCAGTACTTC.

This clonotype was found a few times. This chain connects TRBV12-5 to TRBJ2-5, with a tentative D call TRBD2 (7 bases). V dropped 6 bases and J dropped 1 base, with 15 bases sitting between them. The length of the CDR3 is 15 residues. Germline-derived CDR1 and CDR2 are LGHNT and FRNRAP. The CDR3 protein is CASGTGEGVQETQYF. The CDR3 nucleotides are TGTGCTAGTGGCACCGGGGAGGGGGTCCAAGAGACCCAGTACTTC.

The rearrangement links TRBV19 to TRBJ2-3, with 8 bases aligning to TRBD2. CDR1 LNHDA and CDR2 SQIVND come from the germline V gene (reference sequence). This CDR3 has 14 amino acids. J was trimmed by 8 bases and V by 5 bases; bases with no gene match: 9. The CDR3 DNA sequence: TGTGCCAGTAGTGATCCGGGACTAGTCGTTACGCAGTATTTT. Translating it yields CASSDPGLVVTQYF.

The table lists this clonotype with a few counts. The CDR3 DNA is TGTGCCAGCAGCCCGGGACTAGCGGGAGGGCACGAGACCCAGTACTTC. Protein: CASSPGLAGGHETQYF. The V gene is TRBV28, the J gene TRBJ2-5, with 16 bases aligning to TRBD2. In germline, CDR1 is MDHEN, CDR2 SYDVKM. Trimming cost V 6 bases and J 5 bases; bases outside gene matches: 6. The CDR3 contains 16 residues.

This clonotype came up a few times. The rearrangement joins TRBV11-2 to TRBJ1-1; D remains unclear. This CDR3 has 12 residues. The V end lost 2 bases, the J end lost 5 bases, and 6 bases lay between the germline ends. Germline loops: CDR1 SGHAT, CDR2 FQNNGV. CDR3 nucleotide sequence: TGTGCCAGCAGCTTACAGGTTACTGAAGCTTTCTTT. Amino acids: CASSLQVTEAFF.

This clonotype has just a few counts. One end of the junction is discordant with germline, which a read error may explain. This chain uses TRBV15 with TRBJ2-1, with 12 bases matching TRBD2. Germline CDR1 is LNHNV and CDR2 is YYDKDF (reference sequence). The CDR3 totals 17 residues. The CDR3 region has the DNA TGTACCACCAGCAGAGCTAGCGGGAGGGCCGCAGTGGTTGAGCAGTTCTTC. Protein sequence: CTTSRASGRAAVVEQFF.

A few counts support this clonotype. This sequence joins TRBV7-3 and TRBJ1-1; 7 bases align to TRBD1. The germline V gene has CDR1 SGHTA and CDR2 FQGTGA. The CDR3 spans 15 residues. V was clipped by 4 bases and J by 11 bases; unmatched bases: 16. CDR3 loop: CASSSGDPTGSKAFF. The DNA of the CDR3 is TGTGCCAGCAGCTCTGGGGACCCGACAGGGTCGAAGGCTTTCTTT.

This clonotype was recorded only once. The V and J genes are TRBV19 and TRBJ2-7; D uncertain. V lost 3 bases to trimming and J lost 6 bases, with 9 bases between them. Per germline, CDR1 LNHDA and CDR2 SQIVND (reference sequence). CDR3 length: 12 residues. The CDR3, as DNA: TGTGCCAGTAGTATTCAGACCGGCGAGCAGTACTTC. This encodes CASSIQTGEQYF. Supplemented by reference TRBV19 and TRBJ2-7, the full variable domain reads DGGITQSPKYLFRKEGQNVTLSCEQNLNHDAMYWYRQDPGQGLRLIYYSQIVNDFQKGDIAEGYSVSREKKESFPLTVTSAQKNPTAFYLCASSIQTGEQYFGPGTRLTVT.

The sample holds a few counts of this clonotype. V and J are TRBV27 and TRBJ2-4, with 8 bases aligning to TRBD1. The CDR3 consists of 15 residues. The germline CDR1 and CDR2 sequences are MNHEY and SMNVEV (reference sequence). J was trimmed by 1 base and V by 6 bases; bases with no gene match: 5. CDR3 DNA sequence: TGTGCCAGCAGGCCTCAGGGGGCGGCCAAAAACATTCAGTACTTC. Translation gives CASRPQGAAKNIQYF.

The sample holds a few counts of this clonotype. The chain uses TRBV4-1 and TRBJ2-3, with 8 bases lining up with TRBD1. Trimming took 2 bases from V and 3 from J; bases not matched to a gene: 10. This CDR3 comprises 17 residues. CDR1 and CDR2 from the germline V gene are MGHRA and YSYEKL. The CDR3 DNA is TGCGCCAGCAGCCAACCCCAGGGGGCGGTTACGACAGATACGCAGTATTTT. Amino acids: CASSQPQGAVTTDTQYF.